This TCR beta chain was obtained from a study of blood T cell repertoires in COVID-19. For the study at large: Acute and convalescent COVID-19 samples came from the United States, Italy and Spain. The analysed material was cDNA or gDNA that came from T cells, B-cell-depleted T cells, or PBMCs.

Clones were read by immunoSEQ multiplex PCR, and TCRdb kept only the in-frame ones, dropping some. The table lists around 50,000 clones, approximately 80% of them singletons. V was shortened by 5 bases and J by 3 bases, with 13 bases between the two germline ends. CDR1 and CDR2 (germline): SGHTA, FQGNSA. This CDR3 contains 14 residues. This chain joins TRBV7-2 and TRBJ1-2, with D uncertain. The sequenced sample consisted of peripheral blood. This TCR was sampled from a man aged 35-49 years with acute or convalescent COVID-19. As DNA, the CDR3 is TGTGCCAGCAGCCCCGCCGGTCGGTACTATGGCTACACCTTC. It specifies CASSPAGRYYGYTF.